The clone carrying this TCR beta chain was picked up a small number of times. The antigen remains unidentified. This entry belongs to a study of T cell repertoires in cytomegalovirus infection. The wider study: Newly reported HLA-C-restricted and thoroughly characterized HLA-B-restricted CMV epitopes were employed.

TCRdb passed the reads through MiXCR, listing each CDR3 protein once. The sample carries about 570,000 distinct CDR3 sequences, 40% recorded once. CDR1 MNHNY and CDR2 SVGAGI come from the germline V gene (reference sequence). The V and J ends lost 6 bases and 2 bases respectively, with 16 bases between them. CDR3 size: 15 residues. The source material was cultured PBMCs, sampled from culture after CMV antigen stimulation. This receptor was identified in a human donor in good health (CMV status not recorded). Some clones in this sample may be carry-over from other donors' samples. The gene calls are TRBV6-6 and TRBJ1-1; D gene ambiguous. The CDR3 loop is CASSPRVGENTEAFF. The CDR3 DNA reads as TGTGCCAGCAGCCCGCGGGTGGGCGAAAACACTGAAGCTTTCTTT.